These 8 T cell receptor beta chains were sequenced from one sample in a study of cytomegalovirus exposure and HLA in healthy donors. The PCR ran on 60 Vbeta and 13 Jbeta primers. The protocol was immunoSEQ multiplex PCR, while the TCRdb copy is restricted to in-frame clones and leaves out a portion. The sample holds approximately 170,000 clones, 65% to 80% seen once. The sequenced sample was PBMCs. The origin of the receptors is a man aged 30 to 45 in good health and CMV-seropositive.

This clone was observed once. V and J are TRBV19 and TRBJ1-2; no reliable D call. There are 11 residues in the CDR3. Trimming stripped 4 bases from V and 5 bases from J, with 5 bases between. Germline assignment: CDR1 LNHDA and CDR2 SQIVND (reference sequence). The CDR3 region is CASSTLYGYTF. The CDR3 nucleotides are TGTGCCAGTAGTACTCTATATGGCTACACCTTC.

J is TRBJ1-3 and V is TRBV29-1; a possible D gene is TRBD1 (5 bases). Germline CDR1 and CDR2: SQVTM and ANQGSEA. V was pared by 5 bases and J by 0 bases, with 11 bases between. The CDR3 length is 14 residues. Here the CDR3 DNA reads TGCAGCGTTCGTCCGGGGGGCTCTGGAAACACCATATATTTT. It is translated as CSVRPGGSGNTIYF.

V usage is TRBV11-3 and J usage is TRBJ2-2; D perhaps matches TRBD2 (7 bases). The CDR3 sequence is 14 residues long. V lost 3 bases to trimming and J lost 6 bases, with 11 bases between them. CDR1 is SGHNT and CDR2 is YENEEA in the germline V gene. CDR3 sequence reads: CASSLGGPAGELFF. The DNA of the CDR3 is TGTGCCAGCAGCTTGGGGGGGCCCGCCGGGGAGCTGTTTTTT.

This clone has just a few counts. The rearrangement links TRBV13 to TRBJ2-2; no clear D gene. CDR3 length equals 12 residues. Germline lookup yields CDR1 PRHDT and CDR2 FYEKMQ (reference sequence). Between the trimmed V and J ends, which lost 3 bases and 7 bases, there was a span of 6 bases. Here the CDR3 reads CASSLIGGELFF. CDR3 bases: TGTGCCAGCAGCTTGATCGGCGGGGAGCTGTTTTTT.

The rearrangement uses TRBV9 and TRBJ2-5, with 9 positions matching TRBD2. V trimming: 3 bases; J trimming: 5 bases; junction bases outside the gene matches: 11. The V gene's germline CDR1 is SGDLS and CDR2 YYNGEE. The CDR3 spans 16 residues. The CDR3 reads CASSEGSGRSWETQYF. The CDR3 DNA follows: TGTGCCAGCAGCGAGGGTAGCGGGAGAAGTTGGGAGACCCAGTACTTC.

This clone was detected only once. The chain uses TRBV6-4 and TRBJ2-1; no firm D call. Germline CDR1 and CDR2: MRHNA and SNTAGT. This CDR3 spans 16 amino acids. With 3 bases removed from V and 7 bases from J, the gap between germline ends came to 19 bases. Here the CDR3 DNA reads TGTGCCAGCAGTGAACTGGGCTACACCCTTGGGAATGAGCAGTTCTTC. Its translation: CASSELGYTLGNEQFF.

The J gene is TRBJ2-5, the V gene TRBV2; D perhaps matches TRBD2 (7 bases). V lost 3 bases and J 4 bases, leaving 24 bases between the germline ends. Germline V gene data show CDR1 as SNHLY and CDR2 as FYNNEI. CDR3 length equals 18 residues. CDR3 nucleotide sequence: TGTGCCAGCAGTGACGCGGGGATTCTGGGGGGGGCCACAGAGACCCAGTACTTC. This codes for CASSDAGILGGATETQYF. The entire variable domain, with the rest obtained from reference TRBV2 and TRBJ2-5, is as follows: EPEVTQTPSHQVTQMGQEVILRCVPISNHLYFYWYRQILGQKVEFLVSFYNNEISEKSEIFDDQFSVERPDGSNFTLKIRSTKLEDSAMYFCASSDAGILGGATETQYFGPGTRLLVL.

V gene TRBV5-1 combines with J gene TRBJ1-1; TRBD1 might be the D (6 bases). There are 15 residues in the CDR3. Trimming pared 0 bases from V and 5 bases from J, leaving 14 bases between. Germline V gives CDR1 SGHRS, CDR2 YFSETQ. The CDR3 here is CASSLGSARGTEAFF. Here the CDR3 DNA reads TGCGCCAGCAGCTTGGGGTCCGCCAGGGGTACTGAAGCTTTCTTT.